This T cell receptor (beta chain) came from a study of blood T cell repertoires in COVID-19. The overall study: Both acute and convalescent COVID-19 samples were obtained from the United States, Italy and Spain. T cells, B-cell-depleted T cells, or PBMCs supplied cDNA or gDNA.

The CDR3 is made up of 15 amino acids. V was trimmed by 0 bases and J by 4 bases, leaving 13 bases between them. CDR1 and CDR2 (germline): LGHDT, YNNKEL (reference sequence). How the authors handled the data: Reference gene primer amplification gave nucleated cell count estimates. Libraries were prepared by immunoSEQ multiplex PCR; TCRdb keeps only in-frame clonotypes and omits some of them. V, J and clone size are taken as reported in that table, and D and trimming were inferred from the DNA itself. The table shows approximately 110,000 clones, with 85% occurring only once. The chain carries TRBV3-1 (or the pseudogene TRBV3-2) and TRBJ2-7; tentative D call: TRBD2 (5 bases). This sequence originates from a human donor in a cohort sampled during active COVID-19. The sample was peripheral blood. CDR3 sequence: CASSQDSSGVYEQYF. The CDR3, as DNA: TGTGCCAGCAGCCAAGATTCCAGCGGTGTATACGAGCAGTACTTC.